This T cell receptor beta chain was profiled in a study of cytomegalovirus exposure and HLA in healthy donors. The PCR made use of 60 Vbeta and 13 Jbeta primers. The protocol was immunoSEQ multiplex PCR, while the TCRdb copy is restricted to in-frame clones and leaves out a portion. The sample has under 150,000 clones; 70% to 85% are singletons. Trimming at V came to 5 bases and at J to 4 bases, leaving 2 bases not matched to a gene. CDR3 length: 13 amino acids. Germline CDR1 and CDR2: SGHVS and FQNEAQ. The sequenced material came from PBMCs. The chain uses TRBV7-8 and TRBJ2-1; the match to TRBD1 covers 7 bases. This clonotype was obtained from a woman aged 18 to 35 in good health and CMV-seronegative. CDR3: CASSMGQYNEQFF. The CDR3 DNA follows: TGTGCCAGCAGCATGGGACAGTACAATGAGCAGTTCTTC.